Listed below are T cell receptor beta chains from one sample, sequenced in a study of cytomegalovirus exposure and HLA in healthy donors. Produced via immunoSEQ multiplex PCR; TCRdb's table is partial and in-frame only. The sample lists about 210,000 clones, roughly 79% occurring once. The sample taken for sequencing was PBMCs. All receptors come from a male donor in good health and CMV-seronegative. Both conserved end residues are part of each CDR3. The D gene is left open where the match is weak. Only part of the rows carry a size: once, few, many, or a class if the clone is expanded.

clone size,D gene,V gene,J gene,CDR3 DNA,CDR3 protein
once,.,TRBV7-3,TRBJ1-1,TGTGCCAGCAGCCCTATTGGCGGGATGAACACTGAAGCTTTCTTT,CASSPIGGMNTEAFF
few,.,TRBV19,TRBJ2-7,TGTGCCAGTAGCCCTTACCGGGACATCTCCTACGAGCAGTACTTC,CASSPYRDISYEQYF
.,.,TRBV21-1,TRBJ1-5,TGTGCCAGCAGCAAAAGGGGCAGGTATAGCAATCAGCCCCAGCATTTT,CASSKRGRYSNQPQHF
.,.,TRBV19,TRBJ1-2,TGTGCCAGTAGTATCTTAAGGGAGTATGGCTACACCTTC,CASSILREYGYTF
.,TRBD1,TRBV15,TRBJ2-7,TGTGCCACCAGCGCGACGAGACAGGGTTACGACGAGCAGTACTTC,CATSATRQGYDEQYF
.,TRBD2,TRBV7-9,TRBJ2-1,TGTGCCAGCAGCTTAGTACTAGCGGGAGTGAGTAATGAGCAGTTCTTC,CASSLVLAGVSNEQFF
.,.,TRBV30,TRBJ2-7,TGTGCCTGGGGAGGAAGCTCCTACGAGCAGTACTTC,CAWGGSSYEQYF
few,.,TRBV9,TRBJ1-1,TGTGCCAGCAGCTATGCCCCGGGGGATGAAGCTTTCTTT,CASSYAPGDEAFF
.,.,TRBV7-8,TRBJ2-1,TGTGCCAGCAGCTTATTAGGGGGGGCAGGGACCCAAAATGAGCAGTTCTTC,CASSLLGGAGTQNEQFF
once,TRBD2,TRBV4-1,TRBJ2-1,TGCGCCAGCAGCCCGACAGCGGGGGGGCCGGGGGGGCAGTTCTTC,CASSPTAGGPGGQFF
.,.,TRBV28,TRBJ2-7,TGTGCCAGCAGTTTGCGGGACCGACCTCCCTACGAGCAGTACTTC,CASSLRDRPPYEQYF
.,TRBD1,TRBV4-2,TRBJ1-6,TGTGCCAGCAGCCGTGCACGCCTCGGGGGACAGGGGGGGATCGTGGGTAATTCACCCCTCCACTTT,CASSRARLGGQGGIVGNSPLHF
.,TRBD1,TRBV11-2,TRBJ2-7,TGTGCCAGCAGCTTGGATTACAGGGGGCGGACCTACGAGCAGTACTTC,CASSLDYRGRTYEQYF
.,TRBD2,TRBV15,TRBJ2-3,TGTGCCACCAGCAGTAGCGGGGGTGTCACAGATACGCAGTATTTT,CATSSSGGVTDTQYF
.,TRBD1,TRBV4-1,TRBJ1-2,TGCGCCAGCAGCCAGCCCGGGACAGGGGACTATGGCTACACCTTC,CASSQPGTGDYGYTF
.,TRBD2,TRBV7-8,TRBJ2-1,TGTGCCAGCAGCTTAGGAGGACTAGCGGGATACAATGAGCAGTTCTTC,CASSLGGLAGYNEQFF
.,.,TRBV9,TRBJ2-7,TGTGCCTCCGGGGACATCTCATACGAGCAGTACTTC,CASGDISYEQYF
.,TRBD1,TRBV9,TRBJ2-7,TGTGCCAGCAGCTCCACGGGGGACAGGGGGCGCGAGCAGTACTTC,CASSSTGDRGREQYF
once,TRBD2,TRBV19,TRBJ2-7,TGTGCCAGTAGTATCAGCGGCGGGAGGTCCAACGAGCAGTACTTC,CASSISGGRSNEQYF
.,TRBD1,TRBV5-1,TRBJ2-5,TGCGCCAGCAGCTCAGGCCGGACAGGTAACCAAGAGACCCAGTACTTC,CASSSGRTGNQETQYF
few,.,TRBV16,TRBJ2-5,TGTGCCAGCAGCCAAGCCAGGGTGGAGACCCAGTACTTC,CASSQARVETQYF
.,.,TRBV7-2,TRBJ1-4,TGTGCCAGCAGCTTAAGCGCGGGGGATAATGAAAAACTGTTTTTT,CASSLSAGDNEKLFF
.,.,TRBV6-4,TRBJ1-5,TGTGCCAGCAGTGTCAGTTACAATCAGCCCCAGCATTTT,CASSVSYNQPQHF
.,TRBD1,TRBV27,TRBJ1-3,TGTGCCAGCAGTTTAACCCGCCCCGGGACAGGGCCCGGAAACACCATATATTTT,CASSLTRPGTGPGNTIYF
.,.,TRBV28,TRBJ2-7,TGTGCCAGCAGTTTATCAATACTTTACGAGCAGTACTTC,CASSLSILYEQYF
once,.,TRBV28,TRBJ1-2,TGTGCCAGCAGTACACAGGTTTTGGGAAGCTACACCTTC,CASSTQVLGSYTF
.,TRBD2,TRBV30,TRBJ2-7,TGTGCCTGGAGTGTTTTGGGCGGGAGGAACTACGAGCAGTACTTC,CAWSVLGGRNYEQYF
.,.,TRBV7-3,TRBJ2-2,TGTGCCAGCAGCCCCCAGACTAGATCCGGGGAGCTGTTTTTT,CASSPQTRSGELFF
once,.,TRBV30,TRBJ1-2,TGTGCTAACTGGAGGGTTGGCTACACCTTC,CANWRVGYTF
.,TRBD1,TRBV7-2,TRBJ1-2,TGTGCCAGCAGCGTGGGACAGGGTTACATCTATGGCTACACCTTC,CASSVGQGYIYGYTF
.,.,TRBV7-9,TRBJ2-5,TGTGCCAGCGCAGCGTTAGAGACCCAGTACTTC,CASAALETQYF
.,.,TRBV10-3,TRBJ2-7,TGTGCCATCAGTGAATGGGACATCCGGAACTACGAGCAGTACTTC,CAISEWDIRNYEQYF
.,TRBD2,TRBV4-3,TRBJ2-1,TGCGCCAGCAGCCACGAGCGTCCGGGACTAGCGGGAGCCCATGAGCAGTTCTTC,CASSHERPGLAGAHEQFF
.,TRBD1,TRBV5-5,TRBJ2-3,TGTGCCAGCAGCTTCAACACAGGGGGGAGCACAGATACGCAGTATTTT,CASSFNTGGSTDTQYF
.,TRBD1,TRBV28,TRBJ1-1,TGTGCCAGCAGTGGGACAGGGGGCGCCCCGGGCACTGAAGCTTTCTTT,CASSGTGGAPGTEAFF
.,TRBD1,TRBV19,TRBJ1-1,TGTGCCAGTAGTATTTTCTCTTTGGGGACAGGGCTGGACACTGAAGCTTTCTTT,CASSIFSLGTGLDTEAFF
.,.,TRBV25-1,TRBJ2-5,TGTGCCAGCAGTGAATTTAGGGGGTGGGAGACCCAGTACTTC,CASSEFRGWETQYF
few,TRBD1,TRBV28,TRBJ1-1,TGTGCCAGCAGGGTCGACAGGGGCCCCCAGGGCACTGAAGCTTTCTTT,CASRVDRGPQGTEAFF
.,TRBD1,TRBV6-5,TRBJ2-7,TGTGCCAGCTCGGGACAGGGTAGAGGGGAGCAGTACTTC,CASSGQGRGEQYF
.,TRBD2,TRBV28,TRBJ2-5,TGTGCCAGCAGTGAGACGGGGGGGAGGGCAGAGACCCAGTACTTC,CASSETGGRAETQYF
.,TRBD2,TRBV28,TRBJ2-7,TGTGCCAGCAGTTTTCCCAGCGGGAGAAACTACGAGCAGTACTTC,CASSFPSGRNYEQYF
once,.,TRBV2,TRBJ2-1,TGTGCCATCCAGGGGTATAGCTCCTACAATGAGCAGTTCTTC,CAIQGYSSYNEQFF
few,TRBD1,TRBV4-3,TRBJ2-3,TGCGCCAGCGGACAGGCCAGCACAGATACGCAGTATTTT,CASGQASTDTQYF
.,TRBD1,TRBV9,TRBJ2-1,TGTGCCAGCAGCGTAGGGGACAGGGGTTACAATGAGCAGTTCTTC,CASSVGDRGYNEQFF
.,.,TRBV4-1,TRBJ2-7,TGCGCCAGCAGCCAACCCGGGACCTACGAGCAGTACTTC,CASSQPGTYEQYF
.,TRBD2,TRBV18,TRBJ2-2,TGTGCCAGCTCACCCAAGGAACTAGCGGGAGGAACGAACACCGGGGAGCTGTTTTTT,CASSPKELAGGTNTGELFF
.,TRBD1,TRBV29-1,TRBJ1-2,TGCAGCGTTACAGGGGACGGCTACACCTTC,CSVTGDGYTF
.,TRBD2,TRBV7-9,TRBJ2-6,TGTGCCAGCAGCTTTAGCGGGAGATCGGGGGCCAACGTCCTGACTTTC,CASSFSGRSGANVLTF
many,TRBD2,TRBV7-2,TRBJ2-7,TGTGCCAGCAGCGGGACTAGCGGGAGAGTGTGGGAGCAGTACTTC,CASSGTSGRVWEQYF
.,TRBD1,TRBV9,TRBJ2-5,TGTGCCAGCAGCGTAGGGGGACAGGGTGATGGGACCCAGTACTTC,CASSVGGQGDGTQYF
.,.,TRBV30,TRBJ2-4,TGTGCCTGGACGGCACGACTAGCCAAAAACATTCAGTACTTC,CAWTARLAKNIQYF
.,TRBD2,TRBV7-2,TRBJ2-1,TGTGCCAGCAGCTTAAAGCGGGAATACGAGCAGTTCTTC,CASSLKREYEQFF
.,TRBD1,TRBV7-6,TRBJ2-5,TGTGCCAGCAGCTCCACCCCCCCGGGACAGGGGAGTAGGAGCCAAGAGACCCAGTACTTC,CASSSTPPGQGSRSQETQYF
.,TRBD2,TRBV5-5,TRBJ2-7,TGTGCCAGCAGCTTGGGGGGGGGTATTTCACTCTACGAGCAGTACTTC,CASSLGGGISLYEQYF
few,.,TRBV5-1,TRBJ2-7,TGCGCCAGCAGCTTCAGGGGCGCCGAGCAGTACTTC,CASSFRGAEQYF
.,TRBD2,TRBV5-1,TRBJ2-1,TGCGCCAGCAGCCAGGGACTAGCGGGGTACAATGAGCAGTTCTTC,CASSQGLAGYNEQFF
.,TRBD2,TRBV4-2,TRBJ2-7,TGTGCCAGCAGCCATGGCGGGGGCTACGAGCAGTACTTC,CASSHGGGYEQYF